One sample yielded the 20 T cell receptor beta chains listed below, sequenced in a study of regulatory T cells in long-lasting Graves disease. This sample's time point: persistent/refractory GD, antithyroid drugs over 5 years with positive TRAb. Extracted PBMC RNA gave rise to the TCR library. iRepertoire HTBI primers and Arm-PCR of CDR3 regions built TCR beta libraries. TCRdb ran MiXCR on the multiplex PCR reads and lists one entry per CDR3 protein. The sample includes a few hundred thousand distinct CDR3 sequences, under 25% of them seen just once. The sample was peripheral blood mononuclear cells (PBMCs), taken when the disease was refractory, from a patient treated with antithyroid drugs. These receptors came from a female donor with Graves disease.

There are a few counts of this clonotype. The J gene is TRBJ1-4, the V gene TRBV29-1, with D unresolved. Looked up from germline, CDR1 is SQVTM and CDR2 is ANQGSEA. V gave up 6 bases and J gave up 5 bases, with 16 bases separating them. This CDR3 spans 14 amino acids. The DNA of the CDR3 is TGCAGCGTCACCCACGATCTACCAAATGAAAAACTGTTTTTT. Encoded protein: CSVTHDLPNEKLFF.

This clonotype occurred many times. J is TRBJ1-4 and V is TRBV12-3 or TRBV12-4; no reliable D call. V was cut by 3 bases and J by 8 bases, with 13 bases left in between. The CDR3 covers 14 residues. For the CDR3, the DNA is TGTGCCAGCAGTTTCCGCAGTTACAACGAAAAACTGTTTTTT. Residues: CASSFRSYNEKLFF.

This clonotype was counted between two and nine times. The chain recombines TRBV6-1 with TRBJ1-1; D gene uncertain. The germline V gene encodes CDR1 MNHNS and CDR2 SASEGT. The CDR3 extends over 13 amino acids. Deletions cut 6 bases from V and 1 base from J, with 9 bases between. As DNA, the CDR3 is TGTGCCAGCAGAGACACTTCGAACACTGAAGCTTTCTTT. This encodes CASRDTSNTEAFF.

This clonotype was seen more than once but under ten times. The chain employs TRBV9 and TRBJ1-2; no firm D call. The germline CDR1 and CDR2 sequences are SGDLS and YYNGEE. The CDR3 sequence is 15 residues long. V lost 0 bases to trimming and J lost 8 bases, with 17 bases between them. The CDR3 nucleotides are TGTGCCAGCAGCGTAGATGACGGACTGTACTGGGGCTACACCTTC. Amino acids: CASSVDDGLYWGYTF. The full variable domain, completed using reference TRBV9 and TRBJ1-2, is DSGVTQTPKHLITATGQRVTLRCSPRSGDLSVYWYQQSLDQGLQFLIQYYNGEERAKGNILERFSAQQFPDLHSELNLSSLELGDSALYFCASSVDDGLYWGYTFGSGTRLTVV.

This clonotype was detected only a few times. V usage is TRBV7-9 and J usage is TRBJ2-7; D not resolved. Germline lookup yields CDR1 SEHNR and CDR2 FQNEAQ (reference sequence). The CDR3 contains 14 residues. V gave up 3 bases and J gave up 4 bases, with 13 bases separating them. The DNA of the CDR3 is TGTGCCAGCAGCTTGGCAGAGCGTAGGTACGAGCAGTACTTC. Its translation is CASSLAERRYEQYF.

This sequence joins TRBV29-1 and TRBJ2-2; 9 nucleotides agree with TRBD1. V lost 6 bases to trimming and J lost 4 bases; unmatched junction nucleotides: 9. CDR1 is SQVTM and CDR2 is ANQGSEA in the germline V gene. CDR3 length: 15 residues. In nucleotides, the CDR3 is TGCAGCGTCCAATCGGGACAGGGAGTCACCGGGGAGCTGTTTTTT. Translation: CSVQSGQGVTGELFF.

The chain is built from TRBV20-1 and TRBJ1-4; D gene ambiguous. From germline, CDR1 is DFQATT and CDR2 SNEGSKA (reference sequence). This CDR3 region has 12 residues. Trimming pared 0 bases from V and 8 bases from J, leaving 7 bases between. CDR3 in amino acids: CSAREWEEKLFF. The DNA for the CDR3 is TGCAGTGCTAGAGAGTGGGAAGAAAAACTGTTTTTT.

The chain carries TRBV6-2 or TRBV6-3 and TRBJ2-7; TRBD1 matches at 7 bases. The CDR3 spans 14 residues. V gave up 1 base and J gave up 3 bases; unmatched junction bases: 3. Germline loops: CDR1 MNHEY, CDR2 SVGEGT. This chain's CDR3 is CASSYWGQYYEQYF. CDR3 in DNA: TGTGCCAGCAGTTACTGGGGACAGTACTACGAGCAGTACTTC.

In this sample, this clonotype turned up many times. V gene TRBV2 combines with J gene TRBJ2-7; possibly TRBD2 for D (5 bases). This CDR3 spans 14 amino acids. Germline V gene data show CDR1 as SNHLY and CDR2 as FYNNEI. V lost 4 bases, J lost 1 base, and 11 bases lay in between. CDR3 sequence (DNA): TGTGCCAGCAGTGCACTAGAGGTGTCCTACGAGCAGTACTTC. Residues: CASSALEVSYEQYF. The full variable domain, in which reference TRBV2 and TRBJ2-7 provide the parts outside the CDR3, is EPEVTQTPSHQVTQMGQEVILRCVPISNHLYFYWYRQILGQKVEFLVSFYNNEISEKSEIFDDQFSVERPDGSNFTLKIRSTKLEDSAMYFCASSALEVSYEQYFGPGTRLTVT.

Ten or more counts support this clonotype. The CDR3 DNA reads as TGCAGCGTTGGAGCAGGGTTGACCGAGCAGTACTTC. Its protein is CSVGAGLTEQYF. The V gene is TRBV29-1, the J gene TRBJ2-7, with a tentative D call TRBD1 (5 bases). V was clipped by 4 bases and J by 6 bases, with 13 bases between them. The CDR3 is made up of 12 amino acids. Germline V CDR1 and CDR2: SQVTM, ANQGSEA.

Note on this clonotype: It differs at one base from a far larger clone, so likely a read error. V usage is TRBV6-2 or TRBV6-3 and J usage is TRBJ2-6; a weak D match, TRBD1 (5 bases). In germline, CDR1 is MNHEY, CDR2 SVGEGT. Trimming removed 5 bases at V and 0 bases at J, with 8 bases between. CDR3 length equals 15 residues. The CDR3 DNA follows: TGTGCCAGCAGTAACCAGGGCTCTGGGGCCAACGTCCTGACTTTC. It codes for CASSNQGSGANVLTF.

There are many counts of this clonotype. This rearrangement joins TRBV28 to TRBJ1-2; D not certain. CDR1 is MDHEN, CDR2 SYDVKM, per germline. This CDR3 region has 13 residues. V shed 2 bases and J shed 8 bases, with 12 bases lying between them. This CDR3 is CASSLRKAWGYTF. The CDR3, as DNA: TGTGCCAGCAGTTTACGCAAGGCTTGGGGCTACACCTTC.

This clonotype was seen at least ten times. The chain links TRBV20-1 to TRBJ1-4, with TRBD1 matching 7 bases. The CDR3 runs to 13 residues. With V trimmed by 3 bases and J by 4 bases, 2 bases remained unmatched. From germline, CDR1 is DFQATT and CDR2 SNEGSKA (reference sequence). CDR3 bases: TGCAGTGCTAGGGACAGGAATAATGAAAAACTGTTTTTT. It yields the protein CSARDRNNEKLFF.

This clonotype was detected ten times or more. The gene calls are TRBV6-1 and TRBJ2-5; D might be TRBD1 (6 bases). The CDR3 covers 13 residues. Germline V gene data show CDR1 as MNHNS and CDR2 as SASEGT. V gave up 8 bases and J gave up 2 bases, with 12 bases separating them. The DNA of the CDR3 is TGTGCCAGCGGGGGCCGACCTCAAGAGACCCAGTACTTC. As protein: CASGGRPQETQYF.

The chain carries TRBV10-1 and TRBJ2-2; the D is unclear. The ends were cut back, 3 bases at V and 3 bases at J, with 14 bases in the middle. The CDR3 runs to 16 residues. The germline V gene encodes CDR1 WNHNN and CDR2 SYGVQD (reference sequence). The CDR3: CASSDFREPHTGELFF. The CDR3 DNA follows: TGCGCCAGCAGTGACTTCCGAGAGCCGCACACCGGGGAGCTGTTTTTT.

This clonotype was counted ten times or more. This rearrangement joins TRBV20-1 to TRBJ2-7; no clear D. V lost 5 bases and J lost 2, with 19 bases in between. Per the germline V gene, CDR1 is DFQATT and CDR2 is SNEGSKA (reference sequence). The CDR3 is 15 residues long. CDR3 in DNA: TGCAGTGCTCCTGATATACTCAGCGCAGCCTACGAGCAGTACTTC. Translated: CSAPDILSAAYEQYF.

This clonotype was recorded at least ten times. The V and J genes are TRBV6-1 and TRBJ1-6; possibly TRBD1 for D (5 bases). CDR3 length: 15 amino acids. Germline V CDR1 and CDR2: MNHNS, SASEGT. With 2 bases removed from V and 5 bases from J, the gap between germline ends came to 10 bases. Here the CDR3 reads CASSELGGDNSPLHF. In DNA, the CDR3 is TGTGCCAGCAGTGAATTGGGGGGGGATAATTCACCCCTCCACTTT.

As for this clonotype: Relative to the germline gene, one junction end is altered; a read error may explain this. This chain joins TRBV6-5 and TRBJ1-2; no definite D call. The CDR3 sequence is 15 residues long. Looked up from germline, CDR1 is MNHEY and CDR2 is SVGAGI. Here the CDR3 reads CVSSYVQEPYYGYAF. For the CDR3, the DNA is TGTGTCAGCAGTTATGTCCAAGAACCCTACTATGGCTACGCCTTC.

This clonotype was detected many times. This sequence joins TRBV12-3 or TRBV12-4 and TRBJ2-7; TRBD1 matches at 10 bases. The CDR3 is 15 amino acids. Germline trimming cut 6 bases from V and 1 base from J; bases unmatched to any gene: 6. The CDR3 sequence is CASSPDRGLSYEQYF. The CDR3 region has the DNA TGTGCCAGCAGCCCCGACAGGGGGCTATCCTACGAGCAGTACTTC.

This clonotype was observed at least ten times. The chain employs TRBV7-8 and TRBJ1-1; 7 bases agree with TRBD1. J lost 6 bases, V lost 0 bases, and 4 bases had no gene match. Germline V gene data show CDR1 as SGHVS and CDR2 as FQNEAQ. The CDR3 runs to 14 residues. The CDR3 spells CASSLARQGAEAFF. Written as DNA, the CDR3 is TGTGCCAGCAGCTTAGCGAGGCAGGGGGCTGAAGCTTTCTTT.